These 27 T cell receptor beta chains were sequenced from one sample in a study of blood T cell repertoires in COVID-19. Only in-frame clones appear in the TCRdb table, and some are missing; sequencing was by immunoSEQ multiplex PCR. This sample has around 250,000 clones, with 75% to 90% found just once. Sample: PBMCs or T cells enriched from blood (not recorded which). These receptor sequences come from a woman aged 25-40 years with acute COVID-19.

V is TRBV28 and J is TRBJ1-2, with D possibly TRBD1 on 5 matching bases. The CDR3 sequence is 12 residues long. Germline V gives CDR1 MDHEN, CDR2 SYDVKM. Trimming shortened V by 4 bases and J by 3 bases, and 6 bases separated the two germline ends. The CDR3 coding sequence is TGTGCCAGCAGTTGGGGGGACTATGGCTACACCTTC. It translates to CASSWGDYGYTF.

The chain recombines TRBV6-6 with TRBJ2-2, with 11 bases lining up with TRBD2. CDR1 is MNHNY and CDR2 is SVGAGI in the germline V gene (reference sequence). The CDR3 contains 13 residues. V was clipped by 9 bases and J by 5 bases; unmatched bases: 2. The CDR3 nucleotides read TGTGCCAGTCTAGCGGGAGGTACCGGGGAGCTGTTTTTT. Its protein is CASLAGGTGELFF.

V is TRBV30 and J is TRBJ2-1, with 7 nucleotides matching TRBD2. The CDR3 is 12 amino acids. V trimming: 3 bases; J trimming: 9 bases; junction bases outside the gene matches: 5. The V gene's germline CDR1 is GTSNPN and CDR2 SVGIG (reference sequence). In DNA form, the CDR3 reads TGTGCCTGGAGCGGGAGGAGGGGTGAGCAGTTCTTC. As protein: CAWSGRRGEQFF.

The chain combines TRBV27 with TRBJ2-3; 10 bases match TRBD2. This CDR3 is built from 16 residues. CDR1 is MNHEY, CDR2 SMNVEV, per germline (reference sequence). Trimming at V came to 5 bases and at J to 2 bases, leaving 7 bases not matched to a gene. This CDR3 reads CASSTLAGVFTDTQYF. CDR3 DNA sequence: TGTGCCAGCAGTACCCTAGCGGGAGTTTTCACAGATACGCAGTATTTT.

This clone has only one observation. The V gene is TRBV5-1, the J gene TRBJ2-1; 10 bases line up with TRBD2. The CDR3 has 16 amino acids. V was pared by 0 bases and J by 4 bases, with 4 bases of the junction left unmatched. Germline CDR1 reads SGHRS; CDR2 reads YFSETQ. CDR3 loop: CASSLEAAGGYNEQFF. DNA of the CDR3: TGCGCCAGCAGCTTGGAGGCAGCGGGAGGGTACAATGAGCAGTTCTTC.

The CDR3 DNA follows: TGTGCCAGCAGCGTAGGGGCGATAGCGGGAGAGGGGCTCGAGCAGTACTTC. This gives the protein CASSVGAIAGEGLEQYF. The chain has TRBV9 and TRBJ2-7; 9 bases align to TRBD2. With 0 bases clipped from V and 6 bases from J, the junction kept 13 bases outside the gene matches. This CDR3 region has 17 residues. Germline V gene sequence: CDR1 SGDLS, CDR2 YYNGEE. The full variable domain, completed using reference TRBV9 and TRBJ2-7, is DSGVTQTPKHLITATGQRVTLRCSPRSGDLSVYWYQQSLDQGLQFLIQYYNGEERAKGNILERFSAQQFPDLHSELNLSSLELGDSALYFCASSVGAIAGEGLEQYFGPGTRLTVT.

The chain employs TRBV13 and TRBJ2-1, with D possibly matching TRBD2 (6 bases). This CDR3 has 14 amino acids. CDR1 and CDR2 (germline): PRHDT, FYEKMQ (reference sequence). V was shortened by 1 base and J by 8 bases, with 12 bases between the two germline ends. CDR3 residues: CASSLAGAKDEQFF. The CDR3 nucleotides are TGTGCCAGCAGCTTAGCGGGAGCTAAGGATGAGCAGTTCTTC.

This clone has just a few counts. The sample contains more than one DNA sequence encoding this CDR3. V is TRBV20-1 and J is TRBJ2-1, with D possibly being TRBD1 (6 bases). CDR3 length equals 12 residues. CDR1 and CDR2 (germline): DFQATT, SNEGSKA (reference sequence). V was pared by 3 bases and J by 6 bases, with 9 bases between. CDR3 sequence reads: CSASGTTNEQFF. The DNA for the CDR3 is TGCAGTGCTAGTGGGACAACCAATGAGCAGTTCTTC.

The chain employs TRBV4-3 and TRBJ2-1; 11 nucleotides match TRBD2. This CDR3 region has 18 residues. CDR1 and CDR2 from the germline V gene are LGHNA and YSLEER. The V segment lost 2 bases and the J segment 3 bases; nucleotides outside the gene matches: 9. The CDR3 nucleotides are TGCGCCAGCAGCCAATCGCTGGGACTAGCGGAAAACTACAATGAGCAGTTCTTC. Amino acid sequence: CASSQSLGLAENYNEQFF.

The genes are TRBV3-1 (or the pseudogene TRBV3-2) and TRBJ2-3; 8 bases are shared with TRBD1. The ends lost 3 bases at V and 3 bases at J; junction bases unmatched: 14. The CDR3 extends over 18 amino acids. CDR1 LGHDT and CDR2 YNNKEL come from the germline V gene (reference sequence). The CDR3 reads CASSHNTPSDRDTDTQYF. CDR3 nucleotides: TGTGCCAGCAGCCATAATACCCCTTCGGACAGGGATACAGATACGCAGTATTTT.

The chain has TRBV7-3 and TRBJ2-7; 10 bases are shared with TRBD2. The germline V gene encodes CDR1 SGHTA and CDR2 FQGTGA. V gave up 0 bases and J gave up 7 bases; unmatched junction bases: 15. The CDR3 consists of 18 residues. CDR3 sequence reads: CASSLTAPGLAGDGEQYF. The CDR3, as DNA: TGTGCCAGCAGCTTAACCGCTCCGGGGCTAGCGGGAGATGGGGAGCAGTACTTC.

The gene calls are TRBV5-3 and TRBJ1-1; TRBD1 matches 7 bases. TRBV5-3 is an open reading frame, and its role is uncertain. J was trimmed by 3 bases and V by 0 bases; bases with no gene match: 2. The CDR3 is 14 amino acids. CDR3 nucleotides: TGTGCCAGAAGCTTGGTGACAGGGCACACTGAAGCTTTCTTT. This codes for CARSLVTGHTEAFF.

V is TRBV28 and J is TRBJ1-5; TRBD1 aligns across 11 bases. J was trimmed by 7 bases and V by 8 bases; bases with no gene match: 10. The CDR3 length is 15 residues. Germline-derived CDR1 and CDR2 are MDHEN and SYDVKM. The CDR3 reads CASVTPGQGAQPQHF. The CDR3 DNA reads as TGTGCCAGCGTGACTCCCGGACAGGGGGCCCAGCCCCAGCATTTT.

This chain uses TRBV18 with TRBJ2-1, with 9 bases aligning to TRBD2. Germline lookup yields CDR1 KGHSH and CDR2 LQKENI. CDR3 size: 16 residues. The V and J ends lost 0 bases and 6 bases, in that order; junction bases with no gene match: 6. CDR3 bases: TGTGCCAGCTCACCACCGGCTAGCGGGATTTCCAATGAGCAGTTCTTC. Translated: CASSPPASGISNEQFF.

This sequence joins TRBV5-1 and TRBJ1-6; 7 bases agree with TRBD1. The CDR3 covers 13 residues. CDR1 is SGHRS, CDR2 YFSETQ, per germline. V lost 2 bases, J lost 15 bases, and 8 bases stayed unmatched. CDR3 amino acids: CASSFTGEGGLHF. CDR3 nucleotides: TGCGCCAGCAGCTTTACAGGGGAAGGAGGCCTCCACTTT.

The genes are TRBV3-1 (or the pseudogene TRBV3-2) and TRBJ1-2; 9 positions agree with TRBD1. V lost 0 bases and J lost 6; bases outside the gene matches: 17. There are 19 residues in the CDR3. Looked up from germline, CDR1 is LGHDT and CDR2 is YNNKEL (reference sequence). The CDR3 loop is CASSQDWPLQGATADGYTF. Written as DNA, the CDR3 is TGTGCCAGCAGCCAAGATTGGCCCCTACAGGGGGCGACGGCAGATGGCTACACCTTC.

This chain connects TRBV6-5 to TRBJ1-6, with a weak D call TRBD1 (5 bases). V lost 0 bases to trimming and J lost 7 bases, with 10 bases between them. Per germline, CDR1 MNHEY and CDR2 SVGAGI. CDR3 length equals 15 residues. The CDR3 bases are TGTGCCAGCAGTTACTCACCCAGGGTCAATTCACCCCTCCACTTT. It translates to CASSYSPRVNSPLHF.

This chain connects TRBV7-2 to TRBJ2-7; tentative D call: TRBD1 (5 bases). This CDR3 contains 15 residues. The ends were cut back, 1 base at V and 5 bases at J, with 15 bases in the middle. CDR1 and CDR2 (germline): SGHTA, FQGNSA. CDR3 in amino acids: CASSLDQGRVDEQYF. The CDR3, as DNA: TGTGCCAGCAGCTTAGACCAGGGCAGGGTCGACGAGCAGTACTTC.

This clone was recorded once. The chain recombines TRBV14 with TRBJ1-6, with TRBD1 matching 10 bases. V lost 0 bases and J lost 9; bases outside the gene matches: 5. CDR1 and CDR2 from the germline V gene are SGHDN and FVKESK. The CDR3 has 16 residues. The CDR3 sequence is CASSQEPGQGGSPLHF. The CDR3 DNA reads as TGTGCCAGCAGCCAAGAGCCTGGACAGGGGGGTTCACCCCTCCACTTT.

The V and J genes are TRBV25-1 and TRBJ1-1, with 7 bases identical to TRBD1. This CDR3 comprises 14 residues. Germline CDR1 reads MGHDK; CDR2 reads SYGVNS. V lost 5 bases, J lost 6 bases, and 9 bases stayed unmatched. The CDR3 DNA follows: TGTGCCAGCAGTTTCCAAGACAGGGCGGCTGAAGCTTTCTTT. Protein sequence: CASSFQDRAAEAFF.

The genes are TRBV23-1 and TRBJ2-7, with 8 bases aligning to TRBD1. TRBV23-1 is recorded as an ORF, its role being uncertain. J was trimmed by 5 bases and V by 2 bases; bases with no gene match: 14. This CDR3 has 17 amino acids. This chain's CDR3 is CASSQNRRETGANEQYF. CDR3 in DNA: TGCGCCAGCAGTCAAAACCGAAGAGAGACAGGGGCCAACGAGCAGTACTTC.

The V gene is TRBV11-2, the J gene TRBJ1-1; perhaps TRBD1 as D (6 bases). V was cut by 5 bases and J by 1 base, with 8 bases left in between. Germline CDR1 reads SGHAT; CDR2 reads FQNNGV. The CDR3 is 13 residues long. The CDR3 region has the DNA TGTGCCAGCAGCGTACAGGGGAACACTGAAGCTTTCTTT. Protein: CASSVQGNTEAFF.

The chain recombines TRBV6-1 with TRBJ1-1; D ambiguous. This CDR3 has 13 residues. Per the germline V gene, CDR1 is MNHNS and CDR2 is SASEGT. V lost 2 bases and J lost 0, with 4 bases in between. The CDR3: CASSEHLNTEAFF. CDR3 coding DNA: TGTGCCAGCAGTGAACATTTGAACACTGAAGCTTTCTTT.

Worth noting for this clone: Different DNA sequences within this sample yield the same CDR3. V usage is TRBV9 and J usage is TRBJ2-3; 9 nucleotides align to TRBD2. V dropped 2 bases and J dropped 0; count of bases not matched to a gene: 1. CDR3 size: 15 residues. Germline CDR1 reads SGDLS; CDR2 reads YYNGEE. DNA for the CDR3: TGTGCCAGCAGCGTTACTAGCGGGAGCACAGATACGCAGTATTTT. Its translation is CASSVTSGSTDTQYF.

This clone was seen more than once but under ten times. The chain links TRBV4-1 to TRBJ2-7; TRBD2 agrees at 7 bases. With V trimmed by 3 bases and J by 2 bases, 7 bases remained unmatched. The V gene's germline CDR1 is MGHRA and CDR2 YSYEKL. There are 15 residues in the CDR3. The CDR3 DNA sequence: TGCGCCAGCAGCCAGCTCACCGGACTAGCCTACGAGCAGTACTTC. It specifies CASSQLTGLAYEQYF.

The chain is built from TRBV28 and TRBJ2-7; possible D gene TRBD2, 5 bases. Trimming removed 5 bases from V and 9 bases from J, with 17 bases in between. The germline CDR1 and CDR2 sequences are MDHEN and SYDVKM. The CDR3 loop spans 13 amino acids. The CDR3, as DNA: TGTGCCAGCAGTGAACTCGGGGAAATAGGGCAGTACTTC. Translating it yields CASSELGEIGQYF.

The chain has TRBV19 and TRBJ2-2; D not resolved. The germline gives CDR1 LNHDA, CDR2 SQIVND (reference sequence). Trimming took 4 bases from V and 4 from J, leaving 7 bases between them. The CDR3 sequence is 13 residues long. This chain's CDR3 is CASSNPGTGELFF. The CDR3 DNA is TGTGCCAGTAGTAACCCCGGCACCGGGGAGCTGTTTTTT.